Listed below are T cell receptor beta chains from one sample, sequenced in a study of CD8 T cells in ankylosing spondylitis. TCRdb ran MiXCR on the 5' RACE reads and lists one entry per CDR3 protein. Counted here are more than 650,000 distinct CDR3 sequences, roughly 10% occurring once; the ten biggest clones make up under 0.6%. The sample comprised blood, either unsorted or a sorted T cell fraction (not recorded which). All receptors derive from a male donor with ankylosing spondylitis. Both conserved end residues are part of each CDR3. The D gene is left open where the match is weak. Rows may omit the clone size; those that give it use once, few, many or a size class.

d_call cdr3_length j_call v_call clone_size cdr3_nt cdr3_aa
NA 16 TRBJ1-1 TRBV7-9 few TGTGCCAGCAGCTCACTCCCGACGGGCAGGCACACTGAAGCTTTCTTT CASSSLPTGRHTEAFF
NA 13 TRBJ2-7 TRBV20-1 few TGCAGTGCTAGGGGGACATTTGAAAGCGAGCAGTACTTC CSARGTFESEQYF
TRBD1 16 TRBJ2-7 TRBV14 NA TGTGCCAGCAGCCGGTTAGGACAGGGAAGTACCTACGAGCAGTACTTC CASSRLGQGSTYEQYF
TRBD2 13 TRBJ2-7 TRBV20-1 few TGCAGTGCCCGAACCGGACTAGCCTACGAGCAGTACTTC CSARTGLAYEQYF
TRBD1 10 TRBJ2-3 TRBV29-1 many TGCAGCACAGGGGAAGATACGCAGTATTTT CSTGEDTQYF
NA 14 TRBJ2-5 TRBV20-1 NA TGCAGTGCTAGAGATCTTGGACTGCAGCGGACCCAGTACTTC CSARDLGLQRTQYF
NA 17 TRBJ2-3 TRBV5-1 many TGCGCCAGCAGCCTTCCCTCCGGACGGGGGAGAGCAGATACGCAGTATTTT CASSLPSGRGRADTQYF
NA 17 TRBJ2-1 TRBV11-2 NA TGTGCCAGCAGCTTGGGCAGGGGGGCAAGATCAATCAGTGAGCAGTTCTTC CASSLGRGARSISEQFF
TRBD2 14 TRBJ2-1 TRBV7-6 NA TGTGCCAGCAGTCAGCGGGGCTCCTACAATGAGCAGTTCTTC CASSQRGSYNEQFF
NA 16 TRBJ1-2 TRBV7-9 few TGTGCCAGCAGCCAACCTCAGACACTGACTAACTATGGCTACACCTTC CASSQPQTLTNYGYTF
TRBD1 15 TRBJ2-7 TRBV5-1 few TGCGCCAGCAGCTTGGCAGGACAGGGTTTAGACGAGCAGTACTTC CASSLAGQGLDEQYF
NA 15 TRBJ1-5 TRBV20-1 few TGCAGTGCCAGCTGGCAGCCAAATAGCAATCAGCCCCAGCATTTT CSASWQPNSNQPQHF
NA 14 TRBJ2-2 TRBV27 NA TGTGCCAGCAGCCGAGTGGCAGGGACTGGGGAGCTGTTTTTT CASSRVAGTGELFF
NA 15 TRBJ2-3 TRBV4-3 few TGCGCCAGCAGCCAAGCAGTTCGGGACCGCTATACGCAGTATTTT CASSQAVRDRYTQYF